This T cell receptor beta chain was observed in a study of blood T cells in healthy people across ages. For the second PCR, which ran for about 7 to 11 cycles, a sample-barcoded 5' primer and a J-beta primer mix were used. One entry per CDR3 protein results from TCRdb running MiXCR on the 5' RACE reads. The table shows 800,000 or so distinct CDR3 sequences, with 25% occurring only once. The same data also went into a second study, on T cells of mothers and their children.

This receptor was identified in a boy younger than 18 in good health. Source material: blood.

The chain's CDR3 is CASSGTAVYEQYF. The CDR3 nucleotides are TGTGCCAGCTCCGGGACGGCCGTATACGAGCAGTACTTC. V and J are TRBV19 and TRBJ2-7; TRBD1 or TRBD2 may be the D gene (5 bases each). CDR1 is LNHDA, CDR2 SQIVND, per germline (reference sequence). This CDR3 is 13 amino acids long. V shed 9 bases and J shed 4 bases, with 16 bases lying between them.